This TCR beta chain was sequenced for a study of blood T cell repertoires in COVID-19. TCRdb keeps only in-frame clones here, not all; method: immunoSEQ multiplex PCR. Here the sample spans a few hundred thousand clones, 90% being singletons. This study enrolled people aged 18 to 89 from approximately 25 US geographic areas. Cohorts were assigned according to the clinical history that participants reported. This sequence was found in a man younger than 45 who had been exposed to COVID-19. Sequenced material: PBMCs or T cells enriched from blood (not recorded which).

The CDR3 DNA reads as TGTGCCAGCAGCCAATTTTCGGGACAGAACTACGAGCAGTACTTC. This translates into CASSQFSGQNYEQYF. V is TRBV3-1 (or the pseudogene TRBV3-2) and J is TRBJ2-7; 7 bases map to TRBD1. The CDR3 has 15 amino acids. The germline V gene encodes CDR1 LGHDT and CDR2 YNNKEL (reference sequence). The V and J ends lost 2 bases and 3 bases, in that order; junction bases with no gene match: 7.